Each of the 28 T cell receptor beta chains below was sequenced from the same sample in a study of naive and memory T cell subsets. The study's findings and limits: Especially in CD8 cells, naive repertoires contained a few larger clonotypes, possibly CD45RA-re-expressing memory cells.

No cognate antigen is known for these TCRs. Both TRBC1 and TRBC2 were covered by a beta constant-region primer of two equimolar oligonucleotides. Ligated cDNA was amplified by four rounds of PCR with nested alpha and beta constant-region primers and SP2. TCRdb independently ran MiXCR on the UMI-ligation and nested PCR reads; one entry per CDR3 protein. The data hold roughly 92,000 distinct CDR3 sequences, with about 11% observed a single time. Sequenced input: naive CD4+ T cells from blood. These receptors were taken from a human donor in good health.

This clonotype has just a few counts. The rearrangement uses TRBV20-1 and TRBJ1-5; a possible D gene is TRBD1 (5 bases). The CDR3 spans 14 residues. Trimming stripped 4 bases from V and 3 bases from J, with 13 bases between. Germline loops: CDR1 DFQATT, CDR2 SNEGSKA (reference sequence). CDR3 region: CSAKNGGNNQPQHF. The CDR3 nucleotides read TGCAGTGCTAAGAATGGGGGTAACAATCAGCCCCAGCATTTT.

V usage is TRBV15 and J usage is TRBJ1-5; D not resolved. Germline V gene lookup returns CDR1 LNHNV and CDR2 YYDKDF (reference sequence). The CDR3 contains 14 residues. V gave up 2 bases and J gave up 7 bases, with 12 bases separating them. CDR3 region: CATSRQTGGQPQHF. The CDR3 DNA reads as TGTGCCACCAGCAGACAAACCGGAGGACAGCCCCAGCATTTT.

In this sample, this clonotype turned up a few times. The CDR3 reads CASSEAGTGKQPQHF. The CDR3 DNA reads TGTGCCAGCAGTGAAGCCGGGACAGGGAAGCAGCCCCAGCATTTT. The chain links TRBV25-1 to TRBJ1-5, with TRBD1 identical over 9 bases. The CDR3 consists of 15 residues. With V trimmed by 2 bases and J by 7 bases, 6 bases remained unmatched. Germline-derived CDR1 and CDR2 are MGHDK and SYGVNS.

The chain employs TRBV14 and TRBJ2-1, with 11 nucleotides matching TRBD2. Germline loops: CDR1 SGHDN, CDR2 FVKESK. The CDR3 contains 17 residues. V lost 1 base to trimming and J lost 2 bases; unmatched junction nucleotides: 4. The CDR3 sequence is CASSQGGGLAAYNEQFF. The CDR3 DNA follows: TGTGCCAGCAGCCAAGGCGGGGGACTAGCGGCCTACAATGAGCAGTTCTTC.

The genes are TRBV12-3 or TRBV12-4 and TRBJ1-5, with D possibly matching TRBD1 (6 bases). V lost 5 bases to trimming and J lost 4 bases, with 15 bases between them. The CDR3 sequence is 15 residues long. DNA of the CDR3: TGTGCCAGCAGTGCCCGACAGGAGCGTAATCAGCCCCAGCATTTT. This codes for CASSARQERNQPQHF.

This clonotype was seen repeatedly, ten times or more. J is TRBJ2-1 and V is TRBV9; the match to TRBD1 covers 7 bases. CDR3 size: 15 residues. From germline, CDR1 is SGDLS and CDR2 YYNGEE. The V segment lost 3 bases and the J segment 12 bases; nucleotides outside the gene matches: 15. CDR3 coding DNA: TGTGCCAGCAGCGGGGGACAGCCGCCGCCGTGGAGGCAGTTCTTC. This encodes CASSGGQPPPWRQFF.

The V and J genes are TRBV7-9 and TRBJ2-1; D might be TRBD1 (6 bases). This CDR3 contains 15 residues. Trimming left V 5 bases short and J 0 bases short, with 11 bases between. Germline V gives CDR1 SEHNR, CDR2 FQNEAQ (reference sequence). The DNA for the CDR3 is TGTGCCAGCAGCCGTAGGACAGCCTCCTACAATGAGCAGTTCTTC. Protein product: CASSRRTASYNEQFF.

This clonotype was recorded a few times. The rearrangement links TRBV7-9 to TRBJ1-5; maybe TRBD1 (5 bases). The germline gives CDR1 SEHNR, CDR2 FQNEAQ (reference sequence). V was shortened by 5 bases and J by 2 bases, with 13 bases between the two germline ends. The CDR3 covers 15 residues. The CDR3, as DNA: TGTGCCAGCAGCCTAGTAGGGGCACGCAATCAGCCCCAGCATTTT. This gives the protein CASSLVGARNQPQHF.

The chain links TRBV5-1 to TRBJ1-2; D call uncertain. This CDR3 is 14 amino acids long. Looked up from germline, CDR1 is SGHRS and CDR2 is YFSETQ. V lost 0 bases to trimming and J lost 3 bases, with 9 bases between them. CDR3 residues: CASSLGGTDYGYTF. The CDR3 DNA reads TGCGCCAGCAGCTTGGGAGGAACCGACTATGGCTACACCTTC.

The chain links TRBV7-9 to TRBJ2-1; 11 positions match TRBD2. CDR3 length equals 19 residues. V trimming: 1 base; J trimming: 0 bases; junction bases outside the gene matches: 8. The germline CDR1 and CDR2 sequences are SEHNR and FQNEAQ (reference sequence). This CDR3 is CASSLVVIAGGISYNEQFF. CDR3 nucleotides: TGTGCCAGCAGCTTAGTAGTTATAGCGGGAGGGATCTCCTACAATGAGCAGTTCTTC.

The sample holds a few counts of this clonotype. The chain links TRBV14 to TRBJ2-2, with no clear D. Germline V gene sequence: CDR1 SGHDN, CDR2 FVKESK. Trimming pared 4 bases from V and 11 bases from J, leaving 14 bases between. The CDR3 is 13 amino acids. The CDR3, as DNA: TGTGCCAGCAGCCGACAAATTTATGGAGAGCTGTTTTTT. Translating it yields CASSRQIYGELFF.

The V call is TRBV7-2, the J call TRBJ2-7; 7 bases align to TRBD1. The CDR3 sequence is 15 residues long. The V segment lost 2 bases and the J segment 1 base; nucleotides outside the gene matches: 5. The germline CDR1 and CDR2 sequences are SGHTA and FQGNSA. The CDR3 nucleotides are TGTGCCAGCAGCTTAAGGGCAGGGGGATCCTACGAGCAGTACTTC. This encodes CASSLRAGGSYEQYF. Looking up the rest from reference TRBV7-2 and TRBJ2-7 gives the full variable domain: GAGVSQSPSNKVTEKGKDVELRCDPISGHTALYWYRQSLGQGLEFLIYFQGNSAPDKSGLPSDRFSAERTGGSVSTLTIQRTQQEDSAVYLCASSLRAGGSYEQYFGPGTRLTVT.

The chain uses TRBV29-1 and TRBJ2-1; D gene uncertain. Germline V gene lookup returns CDR1 SQVTM and CDR2 ANQGSEA. The CDR3 extends over 14 amino acids. Deletions cut 4 bases from V and 0 bases from J, with 10 bases between. The chain's CDR3 is CSVVRTSSYNEQFF. The CDR3 DNA is TGCAGCGTTGTCCGGACCAGCTCCTACAATGAGCAGTTCTTC.

This chain joins TRBV7-2 and TRBJ1-1; D gene unclear. This CDR3 has 11 amino acids. Germline V gene data show CDR1 as SGHTA and CDR2 as FQGNSA. The germline V and J ends were trimmed by 2 bases and 3 bases, with 1 base remaining between them. CDR3 coding DNA: TGTGCCAGCAGCTTATACACTGAAGCTTTCTTT. Translating gives CASSLYTEAFF.

This clonotype was detected only a few times. The chain combines TRBV19 with TRBJ1-6; D not resolved. V lost 1 base to trimming and J lost 7 bases, with 11 bases between them. Germline V gene sequence: CDR1 LNHDA, CDR2 SQIVND (reference sequence). CDR3 length: 15 amino acids. CDR3: CASSIARGRNSPLHF. CDR3 in DNA: TGTGCCAGTAGTATAGCCCGGGGTAGGAATTCACCCCTCCACTTT. The entire variable domain, with the rest obtained from reference TRBV19 and TRBJ1-6, is as follows: DGGITQSPKYLFRKEGQNVTLSCEQNLNHDAMYWYRQDPGQGLRLIYYSQIVNDFQKGDIAEGYSVSREKKESFPLTVTSAQKNPTAFYLCASSIARGRNSPLHFGNGTRLTVT.

The V gene is TRBV6-2 or TRBV6-3, the J gene TRBJ2-7; 9 bases agree with TRBD1. There are 15 residues in the CDR3. CDR1 is MNHEY, CDR2 SVGEGT, per germline. Trimming at V came to 6 bases and at J to 1 base, leaving 7 bases not matched to a gene. The CDR3 coding sequence is TGTGCCAGCAGCAAAGGGACAGGGCAATCCTACGAGCAGTACTTC. It yields the protein CASSKGTGQSYEQYF.

This chain links TRBV5-4 with TRBJ2-1; 9 bases agree with TRBD2. V lost 4 bases to trimming and J lost 4 bases; unmatched junction nucleotides: 12. The V gene's germline CDR1 is SGHNT and CDR2 YYREEE (reference sequence). The CDR3 has 17 amino acids. The chain's CDR3 is CASSPPLRSGGYNEQFF. The CDR3, as DNA: TGTGCCAGCAGCCCGCCCCTACGTAGCGGGGGTTACAATGAGCAGTTCTTC.

The rearrangement uses TRBV20-1 and TRBJ2-7; the match to TRBD2 covers 7 bases. The length of the CDR3 is 12 residues. V gave up 5 bases and J gave up 1 base; unmatched junction bases: 2. Germline CDR1 and CDR2: DFQATT and SNEGSKA (reference sequence). The CDR3 sequence: CSARTSSYEQYF. The CDR3 bases are TGCAGTGCTCGGACTAGTTCCTACGAGCAGTACTTC.

This clonotype has more than one count but fewer than ten. The V and J genes are TRBV7-8 and TRBJ2-6, with 8 bases aligning to TRBD2. The ends lost 7 bases at V and 0 bases at J; junction bases unmatched: 8. This CDR3 has 17 amino acids. Germline assignment: CDR1 SGHVS and CDR2 FQNEAQ. The CDR3 DNA sequence: TGTGCCAGCACCTTGGCGGGGGGAAGCTCTGGGGCCAACGTCCTGACTTTC. It is translated as CASTLAGGSSGANVLTF.

This clonotype was seen a handful of times. The rearrangement links TRBV2 to TRBJ1-1, with unresolved D. CDR1 and CDR2 (germline): SNHLY, FYNNEI. V dropped 2 bases and J dropped 8 bases, with 12 bases sitting between them. The length of the CDR3 is 13 residues. The CDR3 loop is CASSEFGWVEAFF. CDR3 in DNA: TGTGCCAGCAGTGAATTTGGGTGGGTGGAAGCTTTCTTT. The full variable domain, its missing parts supplied by reference TRBV2 and TRBJ1-1, is EPEVTQTPSHQVTQMGQEVILRCVPISNHLYFYWYRQILGQKVEFLVSFYNNEISEKSEIFDDQFSVERPDGSNFTLKIRSTKLEDSAMYFCASSEFGWVEAFFGQGTRLTVV.

This clonotype has a handful of counts. This sequence joins TRBV24-1 and TRBJ2-1, with 7 bases that match TRBD2. The germline gives CDR1 KGHDR, CDR2 SFDVKD. V shed 5 bases, J shed 2 bases, and the junction held 8 bases outside the gene matches. This CDR3 is built from 16 residues. DNA of the CDR3: TGTGCCACCAGTGCCCCTGCGGCGGGAGCCTACAATGAGCAGTTCTTC. This gives the protein CATSAPAAGAYNEQFF.

This clonotype was detected ten times or more. The chain couples TRBV3-1 to TRBJ2-7; D remains unclear. This CDR3 contains 15 residues. The germline CDR1 and CDR2 sequences are LGHDT and YNNKEL (reference sequence). The germline V and J ends were trimmed by 1 base and 2 bases, with 12 bases remaining between them. CDR3 sequence reads: CASSQGASTPYEQYF. DNA for the CDR3: TGTGCCAGCAGCCAAGGGGCCAGTACCCCCTACGAGCAGTACTTC.

The CDR3 bases are TGTGCCAGCAGCTTCCAGGGAACCCTGAGCACTGAAGCTTTCTTT. It codes for CASSFQGTLSTEAFF. The chain uses TRBV5-8 and TRBJ1-1; tentative D call: TRBD1 (5 bases). V lost 2 bases and J 4 bases, leaving 15 bases between the germline ends. CDR1 and CDR2 from the germline V gene are SGHTS and YDEGEE. The length of the CDR3 is 15 residues.

J is TRBJ2-6 and V is TRBV12-3 or TRBV12-4; 7 nucleotides agree with TRBD1. The CDR3 is made up of 17 amino acids. V was pared by 0 bases and J by 2 bases, with 4 bases of the junction left unmatched. The CDR3 loop is CASSLARGLAGANVLTF. As DNA, the CDR3 is TGTGCCAGCAGTTTAGCAAGGGGGCTAGCTGGGGCCAACGTCCTGACTTTC.

The chain employs TRBV24-1 and TRBJ2-1, with D perhaps TRBD1 (7 bases). Trimming pared 4 bases from V and 2 bases from J, leaving 17 bases between. The germline V gene encodes CDR1 KGHDR and CDR2 SFDVKD. The CDR3 loop spans 17 amino acids. CDR3 sequence reads: CATSDAGQTFAYNEQFF. CDR3 DNA: TGTGCCACCAGTGACGCGGGACAGACTTTTGCCTACAATGAGCAGTTCTTC.

This chain uses TRBV12-3 or TRBV12-4 with TRBJ2-5, with 12 bases matching TRBD2. With 7 bases clipped from V and 3 bases from J, the junction kept 3 bases outside the gene matches. The CDR3 is 14 residues long. The CDR3 spells CASTRTSGKETQYF. The CDR3 region has the DNA TGTGCCAGCACCCGGACTAGCGGGAAAGAGACCCAGTACTTC.

The chain is built from TRBV20-1 and TRBJ2-5; tentative D call: TRBD1 (6 bases). The V and J ends lost 5 bases and 4 bases respectively, with 17 bases between them. CDR3 length equals 14 residues. Germline lookup yields CDR1 DFQATT and CDR2 SNEGSKA (reference sequence). The CDR3 region has the DNA TGCAGTGCTTGGACAGAACAAGGAGGAGAGACCCAGTACTTC. Its protein product is CSAWTEQGGETQYF.

The genes are TRBV20-1 and TRBJ2-7; D ambiguous. The CDR3 has 12 amino acids. The germline V gene encodes CDR1 DFQATT and CDR2 SNEGSKA (reference sequence). The V gene lost 3 bases and the J gene lost 6 bases, with 12 bases spanning the gap. CDR3 nucleotides: TGCAGTGCTAGGAGTGTTGGTAGCGAGCAGTACTTC. Translated, it gives CSARSVGSEQYF.